Listed here are 19 T cell receptor beta chains from one sample, sequenced in a study of radiation and T cells in renal cell carcinoma. The treatment denotes: treatment-naive control, cytoreductive nephrectomy. The method was immunoSEQ multiplex PCR; TCRdb's version includes in-frame clones alone and lacks a portion of them. Of some 20,000 clones in the sample, approximately 62% were seen once. This specimen consisted of tumor tissue, obtained from a patient whose treatment was nephrectomy without radiotherapy. Every receptor here comes from a man in his fifties or sixties with renal cell carcinoma.

This clone was observed a handful of times. This chain uses TRBV6-6 with TRBJ1-1, with no clear D. The V end lost 2 bases, the J end lost 6 bases, and 13 bases lay between the germline ends. This CDR3 is 14 amino acids long. Germline V gene sequence: CDR1 MNHNY, CDR2 SVGAGI (reference sequence). The CDR3 loop is CASSYVSWQAEAFF. As DNA, the CDR3 is TGTGCCAGCAGTTACGTTTCCTGGCAGGCTGAAGCTTTCTTT.

This clone is a singleton in its sample. V and J are TRBV7-8 and TRBJ1-4; D is undetermined. V lost 1 base to trimming and J lost 13 bases, with 10 bases between them. Germline CDR1 is SGHVS and CDR2 is FQNEAQ. The CDR3 is made up of 12 amino acids. As DNA, the CDR3 is TGTGCCAGCAGCTTAGGGGGTACGAGACTGTTTTTT. As protein: CASSLGGTRLFF.

This clone was seen a handful of times. The V gene is TRBV5-1, the J gene TRBJ1-1; D remains unclear. This CDR3 comprises 14 residues. The V end lost 3 bases, the J end lost 4 bases, and 13 bases lay between the germline ends. Germline V gene lookup returns CDR1 SGHRS and CDR2 YFSETQ. The CDR3 bases are TGCGCCAGCAGCTCATCCATAAGGAGCACTGAAGCTTTCTTT. Its translation: CASSSSIRSTEAFF. Filled out from reference TRBV5-1 and TRBJ1-1, the complete variable domain reads KAGVTQTPRYLIKTRGQQVTLSCSPISGHRSVSWYQQTPGQGLQFLFEYFSETQRNKGNFPGRFSGRQFSNSRSEMNVSTLELGDSALYLCASSSSIRSTEAFFGQGTRLTVV.

The chain recombines TRBV29-1 with TRBJ2-1, with D possibly matching TRBD1 (6 bases). V lost 6 bases to trimming and J lost 4 bases, with 13 bases between them. Germline-derived CDR1 and CDR2 are SQVTM and ANQGSEA. The CDR3 has 13 amino acids. DNA of the CDR3: TGCAGCGTGGGGCGGACAGCTTACAATGAGCAGTTCTTC. This encodes CSVGRTAYNEQFF.

This clone was counted at least ten times. The chain recombines TRBV2 with TRBJ2-2, with 7 nucleotides matching TRBD1. V lost 0 bases to trimming and J lost 4 bases; unmatched junction nucleotides: 2. This CDR3 comprises 15 residues. Germline CDR1 reads SNHLY; CDR2 reads FYNNEI. The CDR3 bases are TGTGCCAGCAGTGAAGCGGGACAGATCACCGGGGAGCTGTTTTTT. Translating gives CASSEAGQITGELFF.

The chain couples TRBV7-2 to TRBJ2-3, with unresolved D. The CDR3 totals 12 residues. Germline values: CDR1 SGHTA, CDR2 FQGNSA. The V gene lost 5 bases and the J gene lost 2 bases, with 5 bases spanning the gap. The CDR3 DNA reads TGTGCCAGCAGCCCGTTCACAGATACGCAGTATTTT. Translating gives CASSPFTDTQYF.

The J gene is TRBJ2-1, the V gene TRBV28, with 7 bases lining up with TRBD2. Germline V lookup: CDR1 MDHEN, CDR2 SYDVKM. The CDR3 extends over 17 amino acids. The junction had 16 bases not matched to a gene; V was cut back by 4 bases and J by 7 bases. DNA of the CDR3: TGTGCCAGCAGTTCTCCATCCCAGGGAGGGTTTGGGAATGAGCAGTTCTTC. Translated: CASSSPSQGGFGNEQFF.

The V gene is TRBV18, the J gene TRBJ2-1, with D possibly being TRBD1 or TRBD2 (6 bases each). The CDR3 is made up of 15 amino acids. Germline V gene sequence: CDR1 KGHSH, CDR2 LQKENI. With 3 bases removed from V and 6 bases from J, the gap between germline ends came to 15 bases. The CDR3, as DNA: TGTGCCAGCTCACCTCTAGGAGGGGGGCCCAATGAGCAGTTCTTC. It encodes CASSPLGGGPNEQFF. The full variable domain, rest sourced from reference TRBV18 and TRBJ2-1, is NAGVMQNPRHLVRRRGQEARLRCSPMKGHSHVYWYRQLPEEGLKFMVYLQKENIIDESGMPKERFSAEFPKEGPSILRIQQVVRGDSAAYFCASSPLGGGPNEQFFGPGTRLTVL.

Only a few counts were recorded for this clone. The chain recombines TRBV6-5 with TRBJ2-1, with unresolved D. This CDR3 is 12 amino acids long. The V end was cut by 2 bases, the J end by 8 bases, with 7 bases between. CDR1 MNHEY and CDR2 SVGAGI come from the germline V gene. This CDR3 is CASSYGSDEQFF. CDR3 DNA sequence: TGTGCCAGCAGTTACGGGTCCGATGAGCAGTTCTTC.

The chain uses TRBV9 and TRBJ2-3; a possible D gene is TRBD1 (5 bases). CDR1 is SGDLS and CDR2 is YYNGEE in the germline V gene. V lost 4 bases to trimming and J lost 2 bases, with 14 bases between them. The CDR3 sequence is 15 residues long. CDR3 region: CASSSDSLLTDTQYF. CDR3 sequence (DNA): TGTGCCAGCAGCTCCGACAGCCTACTCACAGATACGCAGTATTTT. Full variable domain (rest looked up from reference TRBV9 and TRBJ2-3): DSGVTQTPKHLITATGQRVTLRCSPRSGDLSVYWYQQSLDQGLQFLIQYYNGEERAKGNILERFSAQQFPDLHSELNLSSLELGDSALYFCASSSDSLLTDTQYFGPGTRLTVL.

The rearrangement joins TRBV5-4 to TRBJ2-4; possibly TRBD1 or TRBD2 for D (7 bases each). V was clipped by 3 bases and J by 6 bases, with 13 bases between them. This CDR3 has 14 residues. Germline V gives CDR1 SGHNT, CDR2 YYREEE (reference sequence). CDR3: CASSSWEGANIQYF. In DNA, the CDR3 is TGTGCCAGCAGCTCTTGGGAGGGGGCAAACATTCAGTACTTC. Complete variable domain (other parts from reference TRBV5-4 and TRBJ2-4): ETGVTQSPTHLIKTRGQQVTLRCSSQSGHNTVSWYQQALGQGPQFIFQYYREEENGRGNFPPRFSGLQFPNYSSELNVNALELDDSALYLCASSSWEGANIQYFGAGTRLSVL.

The chain has TRBV6-6 and TRBJ1-1; D unresolved. This CDR3 contains 13 residues. V was trimmed by 7 bases and J by 4 bases, leaving 13 bases between them. Germline V gene sequence: CDR1 MNHNY, CDR2 SVGAGI (reference sequence). In nucleotides, the CDR3 is TGTGCCAGCATTACCGAATTGGGCACTGAAGCTTTCTTT. This translates into CASITELGTEAFF.

There are a few counts of this clone. The rearrangement links TRBV9 to TRBJ2-1, with D perhaps given as TRBD1 or TRBD2 (7 bases each). Germline CDR1 is SGDLS and CDR2 is YYNGEE. The CDR3 runs to 14 residues. Trimming pared 9 bases from V and 10 bases from J, leaving 23 bases between. This chain's CDR3 is CATTNLAQGGEQFF. In DNA, the CDR3 is TGTGCCACCACGAACTTGGCCCAGGGGGGGGAGCAGTTCTTC.

The chain joins TRBV25-1 to TRBJ2-5; possibly TRBD2 for D (7 bases). Germline V lookup: CDR1 MGHDK, CDR2 SYGVNS. V was shortened by 3 bases and J by 4 bases, with 21 bases between the two germline ends. The CDR3 runs 17 residues. In DNA, the CDR3 is TGTGCCAGCAGTGAGGGGCTTGGGGGGGCGTTTCCAGAGACCCAGTACTTC. Its translation: CASSEGLGGAFPETQYF.

J is TRBJ1-4 and V is TRBV30; tentatively, D is TRBD1 (5 bases). This CDR3 has 13 residues. Trimming took 6 bases from V and 5 from J, leaving 13 bases between them. CDR1 GTSNPN and CDR2 SVGIG come from the germline V gene (reference sequence). In DNA form, the CDR3 reads TGTGCCTGTCGGGACGGATTAAATGAAAAACTGTTTTTT. Amino acids: CACRDGLNEKLFF.

The genes are TRBV30 and TRBJ2-7, with 7 nucleotides matching TRBD1. The CDR3 loop spans 12 amino acids. Germline V gene lookup returns CDR1 GTSNPN and CDR2 SVGIG (reference sequence). Germline trimming cut 5 bases from V and 0 bases from J; bases unmatched to any gene: 1. This CDR3 reads CAWDRASYEQYF. CDR3 DNA sequence: TGTGCCTGGGACAGGGCCTCCTACGAGCAGTACTTC.

The chain has TRBV2 and TRBJ2-5, with 7 bases lining up with TRBD2. The CDR3 is 15 amino acids. With 6 bases clipped from V and 5 bases from J, the junction kept 12 bases outside the gene matches. Germline V gene lookup returns CDR1 SNHLY and CDR2 FYNNEI. CDR3 nucleotides: TGTGCCAGCAGCCCTAGGGCGGGGGTCCACGAGACCCAGTACTTC. Amino acid sequence: CASSPRAGVHETQYF.

This clone has only a few counts. The chain recombines TRBV7-9 with TRBJ1-1, with D possibly matching TRBD1 (6 bases). The germline gives CDR1 SEHNR, CDR2 FQNEAQ (reference sequence). This CDR3 has 13 amino acids. Trimming took 3 bases from V and 4 from J, leaving 9 bases between them. Written as DNA, the CDR3 is TGTGCCAGCAGCTTCAGGGGCGGCACTGAAGCTTTCTTT. Translated: CASSFRGGTEAFF.

The chain is built from TRBV7-2 and TRBJ1-1; D may be TRBD1 (5 bases). The ends were cut back, 5 bases at V and 8 bases at J, with 15 bases in the middle. CDR1 and CDR2 (germline): SGHTA, FQGNSA. CDR3 length equals 13 residues. This CDR3 reads CASSRGQLEEAFF. CDR3 nucleotides: TGTGCCAGCAGCCGTGGACAACTAGAAGAAGCTTTCTTT.